A single sample gave rise to the 10 T cell receptor beta chains below, sequenced in a study of blood T cell repertoires in COVID-19. Generated by immunoSEQ multiplex PCR, the TCRdb table keeps only in-frame clones and is missing some. The sample lists 100,000 to 120,000 clones; over 65% were seen once. The sequencing sample was made of peripheral blood. The source is a woman at least 80 years old with acute or convalescent COVID-19.

The chain carries TRBV30 and TRBJ2-1; TRBD2 agrees at 8 bases. V was pared by 3 bases and J by 8 bases, with 3 bases of the junction left unmatched. Per germline, CDR1 GTSNPN and CDR2 SVGIG (reference sequence). The CDR3 loop spans 12 amino acids. The CDR3 nucleotides read TGTGCCTGGAGCGGGGGGGGAGATGAGCAGTTCTTC. This codes for CAWSGGGDEQFF.

The CDR3 region is CSVGGSGGPNEKLFF. In DNA form, the CDR3 reads TGCAGCGTTGGGGGCAGCGGGGGCCCTAATGAAAAACTGTTTTTT. The rearrangement uses TRBV29-1 and TRBJ1-4, with D tentatively TRBD1 (6 bases). Trimming took 4 bases from V and 3 from J, leaving 15 bases between them. Germline CDR1 SQVTM, CDR2 ANQGSEA. The CDR3 covers 15 residues.

The chain's CDR3 is CSAPVQETQYF. CDR3 in DNA: TGCAGTGCCCCAGTCCAAGAGACCCAGTACTTC. V and J are TRBV20-1 and TRBJ2-5; D ambiguous. Trimming left V 6 bases short and J 1 base short, with 6 bases between. Germline CDR1 and CDR2: DFQATT and SNEGSKA (reference sequence). This CDR3 has 11 residues.

The J gene is TRBJ1-4, the V gene TRBV4-1; weak D call: TRBD1 (6 bases). There are 15 residues in the CDR3. Germline V lookup: CDR1 MGHRA, CDR2 YSYEKL. V gave up 4 bases and J gave up 0 bases, with 9 bases separating them. CDR3 in DNA: TGCGCCAGCAGCCTCTCAGGGGCAACTAATGAAAAACTGTTTTTT. The encoded protein is CASSLSGATNEKLFF.

The CDR3 DNA sequence: TGTGCCAGCAGCGCCGGGGGCACAGATACGCAGTATTTT. It yields the protein CASSAGGTDTQYF. The chain uses TRBV6-4 and TRBJ2-3, with D possibly being TRBD2 (5 bases). This CDR3 region has 13 residues. Germline V gives CDR1 MRHNA, CDR2 SNTAGT. V lost 6 bases to trimming and J lost 1 base, with 8 bases between them.

The chain couples TRBV12-3 or TRBV12-4 to TRBJ2-1; no clear D. The CDR3 runs 11 residues. V gave up 5 bases and J gave up 10 bases, with 9 bases separating them. In nucleotides, the CDR3 is TGTGCCAGCAGTCAGGAATACGAGCAGTTCTTC. As protein: CASSQEYEQFF.

The chain has TRBV11-2 and TRBJ2-7; D perhaps matches TRBD2 (5 bases). The CDR3 sequence is 14 residues long. Deletions cut 1 base from V and 4 bases from J, with 11 bases between. Germline V lookup: CDR1 SGHAT, CDR2 FQNNGV. In nucleotides, the CDR3 is TGTGCCAGCAGCTTAGGTAGCGTTCGGTACGAGCAGTACTTC. This translates into CASSLGSVRYEQYF.

The chain joins TRBV9 to TRBJ1-2; D is possibly TRBD1 (6 bases). The CDR3 contains 12 residues. V dropped 1 base and J dropped 6 bases, with 7 bases sitting between them. Germline CDR1 SGDLS, CDR2 YYNGEE. CDR3 sequence (DNA): TGTGCCAGCAGCGTACAGGGGAATGGCTACACCTTC. This gives the protein CASSVQGNGYTF.

V is TRBV10-1 and J is TRBJ2-5, with TRBD2 matching over 9 bases. The junction had 14 bases not matched to a gene; V was cut back by 7 bases and J by 5 bases. The CDR3 extends over 16 amino acids. Germline V lookup: CDR1 WNHNN, CDR2 SYGVQD (reference sequence). Written as DNA, the CDR3 is TGCGCCAGCACCAGCGGTCGGCTAGCGGGATCTGAGACCCAGTACTTC. It codes for CASTSGRLAGSETQYF.

The V call is TRBV6-6, the J call TRBJ2-7; D is possibly TRBD2 (6 bases). Trimming pared 5 bases from V and 5 bases from J, leaving 19 bases between. This CDR3 comprises 15 residues. The germline V gene encodes CDR1 MNHNY and CDR2 SVGAGI (reference sequence). This CDR3 is CASSPFTGGGDEQYF. As DNA, the CDR3 is TGTGCCAGCAGTCCTTTTACGGGTGGAGGGGACGAGCAGTACTTC.